This passage covers 27 T cell receptor beta chains from one sample sequenced in a study of Tregs in tolerant kidney transplant recipients (dated by TCRdb to about 2019). What the time point label conveys for this sample: blood sample drawn before combined kidney and bone marrow transplant. The library relied on the immunoSEQ multiplex PCR assay. TCRdb took this table from immuneACCESS and kept in-frame rearrangements with V and J called. Such tables lack part of the clones; where checked against another copy, unresolved V genes explain under half of the gap, and the rest is unexplained. Counted in this sample were tens of thousands of clones; more than 95% of them appeared once. The ten largest clones capture 0.34% of the sample. Here the sequenced sample was Tregs from blood, taken before the transplant. Receptor source: a human donor who received a combined kidney and bone marrow transplant.

The chain combines TRBV11-3 with TRBJ1-2; 8 bases line up with TRBD1. With 5 bases clipped from V and 5 bases from J, the junction kept 4 bases outside the gene matches. Germline V CDR1 and CDR2: SGHNT, YENEEA. This CDR3 has 13 residues. In DNA, the CDR3 is TGTGCCAGCAGCAGGGACAGGACTTATGGCTACACCTTC. Translated, it gives CASSRDRTYGYTF.

The J gene is TRBJ2-3, the V gene TRBV4-3; D is ambiguous. The CDR3 is 13 amino acids. V was cut by 2 bases and J by 9 bases, with 12 bases left in between. The V gene's germline CDR1 is LGHNA and CDR2 YSLEER. CDR3 in amino acids: CASSQWSGSTQYF. The CDR3 DNA sequence: TGCGCCAGCAGCCAATGGTCCGGTTCCACGCAGTATTTT.

This chain uses TRBV7-8 with TRBJ2-2, with D uncertain. V lost 7 bases and J lost 4, with 13 bases in between. The CDR3 has 14 residues. Germline lookup yields CDR1 SGHVS and CDR2 FQNEAQ. CDR3 in DNA: TGTGCCAGCAACCGAGGATCCACCACCGGGGAGCTGTTTTTT. This gives the protein CASNRGSTTGELFF. The whole variable domain, filled in from reference TRBV7-8 and TRBJ2-2, reads GAGVSQSPRYKVAKRGQDVALRCDPISGHVSLFWYQQALGQGPEFLTYFQNEAQLDKSGLPSDRFFAERPEGSVSTLKIQRTQQEDSAVYLCASNRGSTTGELFFGEGSRLTVL.

The rearrangement joins TRBV29-1 to TRBJ1-1; D gene uncertain. V was cut by 7 bases and J by 4 bases, with 10 bases left in between. The CDR3 is made up of 11 amino acids. Germline V gene sequence: CDR1 SQVTM, CDR2 ANQGSEA. The CDR3 loop reads CSATYSTEAFF. The CDR3 coding sequence is TGCAGCGCTACCTACTCCACTGAAGCTTTCTTT.

The J gene is TRBJ1-1, the V gene TRBV7-3; 10 bases fit TRBD1. V gave up 5 bases and J gave up 5 bases; unmatched junction bases: 2. Germline V gives CDR1 SGHTA, CDR2 FQGTGA. The CDR3 contains 13 residues. CDR3 coding DNA: TGTGCCAGCAGCCGGGACAGGGGAACTGAAGCTTTCTTT. Its translation: CASSRDRGTEAFF.

The chain recombines TRBV7-3 with TRBJ2-5; 9 bases agree with TRBD1. The V gene end was trimmed by 4 bases and the J gene end by 4 bases; junction bases not matched to a gene: 1. Germline V gene lookup returns CDR1 SGHTA and CDR2 FQGTGA. The CDR3 is 13 residues long. The CDR3 DNA follows: TGTGCCAGCAGCTCGACAGGGGGAGAGACCCAGTACTTC. Translating gives CASSSTGGETQYF.

This clone occurred once. V usage is TRBV28 and J usage is TRBJ1-5, with D possibly being TRBD1 (6 bases). Germline values: CDR1 MDHEN, CDR2 SYDVKM. V was pared by 1 base and J by 0 bases, with 13 bases between. The length of the CDR3 is 17 residues. The CDR3: CASSLLGADYSNQPQHF. The CDR3 DNA is TGTGCCAGCAGTTTATTGGGGGCGGATTATAGCAATCAGCCCCAGCATTTT.

This chain connects TRBV28 to TRBJ2-1; possibly TRBD1 for D (5 bases). V was trimmed by 10 bases and J by 4 bases, leaving 17 bases between them. There are 14 residues in the CDR3. Germline V gene lookup returns CDR1 MDHEN and CDR2 SYDVKM. CDR3 protein: CATYRTRSYNEQFF. CDR3 nucleotides: TGTGCCACCTACAGGACGCGAAGTTACAATGAGCAGTTCTTC.

This clone has a single count. The rearrangement links TRBV6-4 to TRBJ1-1; 7 bases align to TRBD1. The CDR3 totals 15 residues. The V gene's germline CDR1 is MRHNA and CDR2 SNTAGT. The trim removed 6 bases at V and 4 bases at J, leaving 11 bases unmatched. The CDR3 DNA is TGTGCCAGCAGAAGACAGGGTGGAGGAGGCACTGAAGCTTTCTTT. Translating gives CASRRQGGGGTEAFF.

The rearrangement links TRBV19 to TRBJ1-1; D possibly corresponds to TRBD1 (5 bases). The CDR3 spans 15 residues. Germline V gene lookup returns CDR1 LNHDA and CDR2 SQIVND (reference sequence). The V end lost 1 base, the J end lost 3 bases, and 12 bases lay between the germline ends. The CDR3 sequence: CASSIVGVKDTEAFF. The DNA of the CDR3 is TGTGCCAGTAGTATAGTAGGGGTAAAGGACACTGAAGCTTTCTTT. Drawing the rest from reference TRBV19 and TRBJ1-1, the complete variable domain is DGGITQSPKYLFRKEGQNVTLSCEQNLNHDAMYWYRQDPGQGLRLIYYSQIVNDFQKGDIAEGYSVSREKKESFPLTVTSAQKNPTAFYLCASSIVGVKDTEAFFGQGTRLTVV.

V gene TRBV5-1 combines with J gene TRBJ1-1, with D tentatively TRBD1 (6 bases). Germline CDR1 is SGHRS and CDR2 is YFSETQ. The CDR3 totals 12 residues. The ends were cut back, 5 bases at V and 1 base at J, with 6 bases in the middle. The DNA for the CDR3 is TGCGCCAGCAGGGGACAGAACACTGAAGCTTTCTTT. It is translated as CASRGQNTEAFF.

V usage is TRBV5-1 and J usage is TRBJ2-7; D is unresolved. Germline CDR1 is SGHRS and CDR2 is YFSETQ. This CDR3 contains 11 residues. V dropped 2 bases and J dropped 3 bases, with 3 bases sitting between them. CDR3 nucleotide sequence: TGCGCCAGCAGCTTATACTACGAGCAGTACTTC. It specifies CASSLYYEQYF.

This sequence joins TRBV5-1 and TRBJ2-1, with D possibly TRBD2 on 6 matching bases. Germline CDR1 and CDR2: SGHRS and YFSETQ. The CDR3 runs to 16 residues. V lost 8 bases, J lost 8 bases, and 26 bases lay in between. The CDR3 is CASSVGRTRGDDEQFF. In DNA, the CDR3 is TGCGCCAGTTCCGTGGGGAGGACAAGGGGCGACGATGAGCAGTTCTTC.

V is TRBV30 and J is TRBJ1-5; the D is unclear. The V end lost 2 bases, the J end lost 3 bases, and 5 bases lay between the germline ends. The CDR3 is 12 residues long. CDR1 and CDR2 (germline): GTSNPN, SVGIG (reference sequence). In DNA form, the CDR3 reads TGTGCCTGGAGTTGGCCCAATCAGCCCCAGCATTTT. Amino acid sequence: CAWSWPNQPQHF.

The chain couples TRBV6-1 to TRBJ2-7; 10 nucleotides match TRBD1. Germline V gene sequence: CDR1 MNHNS, CDR2 SASEGT. The ends lost 7 bases at V and 7 bases at J; junction bases unmatched: 13. The CDR3 is 15 residues long. This CDR3 is CASTPFRQGAREQYF. CDR3 DNA: TGTGCCAGCACCCCATTTAGACAGGGGGCGCGGGAGCAGTACTTC.

V is TRBV15 and J is TRBJ1-1; no reliable D call. This CDR3 comprises 14 residues. Looked up from germline, CDR1 is LNHNV and CDR2 is YYDKDF (reference sequence). V was trimmed by 4 bases and J by 0 bases, leaving 9 bases between them. CDR3: CATSIGVMNTEAFF. The CDR3 DNA reads TGTGCCACCAGCATCGGGGTCATGAACACTGAAGCTTTCTTT.

Notes on this clone: One end of the junction does not line up with germline, which may come from a read error. The chain carries TRBV28 and TRBJ1-5; 7 bases map to TRBD1. Looked up from germline, CDR1 is MDHEN and CDR2 is SYDVKM. The CDR3 is 14 amino acids. CDR3 loop: CASSSPFRTGVSYF. CDR3 bases: TGTGCCAGCAGTTCTCCCTTTAGGACAGGAGTTTCGTATTTT.

The chain combines TRBV6-6 with TRBJ2-1; a weak D match, TRBD2 (5 bases). CDR1 and CDR2 from the germline V gene are MNHNY and SVGAGI (reference sequence). The CDR3 sequence is 16 residues long. V lost 6 bases, J lost 2 bases, and 17 bases lay in between. CDR3 nucleotides: TGTGCCAGCAGGGCCCCCGGGAAAAAAACCTACAATGAGCAGTTCTTC. The encoded protein is CASRAPGKKTYNEQFF.

The genes are TRBV4-1 and TRBJ1-2; no clear D. CDR3 size: 15 residues. The V end lost 0 bases, the J end lost 7 bases, and 15 bases lay between the germline ends. CDR1 and CDR2 (germline): MGHRA, YSYEKL. CDR3 DNA sequence: TGCGCCAGCAGCCAAGAAATAGCGGCAGGAGGTGGCTACACCTTC. This encodes CASSQEIAAGGGYTF.

The genes are TRBV11-3 and TRBJ2-7, with 8 positions matching TRBD1. Germline V lookup: CDR1 SGHNT, CDR2 YENEEA. Losses at the gene ends were 4 bases for V and 4 bases for J; bases not matched to a gene: 12. The CDR3 totals 16 residues. The CDR3 nucleotides read TGTGCCAGCAGCTCACGTCTTGGACAGGGAACGTACGAGCAGTACTTC. Protein product: CASSSRLGQGTYEQYF.

Comment on this clone: At one end, the junction sequence differs from germline, possibly due to a read error. The CDR3 DNA is TGTGCCAGCAGCGTAGTGGGGACAGAGAACAGTGAAGCTTTCTTT. It encodes CASSVVGTENSEAFF. The chain employs TRBV9 and TRBJ1-1, with 7 bases lining up with TRBD1. CDR1 is SGDLS and CDR2 is YYNGEE in the germline V gene. This CDR3 contains 15 residues.

This chain uses TRBV5-6 with TRBJ1-2; D is perhaps TRBD1 (6 bases). Germline V CDR1 and CDR2: SGHDT, YYEEEE. Trimming stripped 5 bases from V and 12 bases from J, with 20 bases between. The CDR3 has 13 amino acids. The CDR3 sequence is CASRPGTNEVNTF. In DNA form, the CDR3 reads TGTGCCAGCAGACCCGGGACAAACGAAGTAAACACCTTC.

The genes are TRBV30 and TRBJ2-1; 14 bases line up with TRBD2. The CDR3 contains 14 residues. Germline V CDR1 and CDR2: GTSNPN, SVGIG (reference sequence). Trimming at V came to 0 bases and at J to 9 bases, leaving 1 base not matched to a gene. This chain's CDR3 is CAWSVGLAGGEQFF. The CDR3 DNA reads as TGTGCCTGGAGTGTAGGACTAGCGGGAGGTGAGCAGTTCTTC.

The rearrangement links TRBV2 to TRBJ2-7, with 9 bases aligning to TRBD2. The CDR3 length is 13 residues. Germline V lookup: CDR1 SNHLY, CDR2 FYNNEI. V lost 7 bases, J lost 2 bases, and 3 bases stayed unmatched. The CDR3 DNA follows: TGTGCCAGCATTCTAGCGGGGCCCTACGAGCAGTACTTC. Translating gives CASILAGPYEQYF. The full variable domain, with the rest looked up from reference TRBV2 and TRBJ2-7, is EPEVTQTPSHQVTQMGQEVILRCVPISNHLYFYWYRQILGQKVEFLVSFYNNEISEKSEIFDDQFSVERPDGSNFTLKIRSTKLEDSAMYFCASILAGPYEQYFGPGTRLTVT.

This clone occurred once. The chain couples TRBV2 to TRBJ2-5; 10 nucleotides align to TRBD2. This CDR3 contains 12 residues. After removal of 10 bases from V and 5 bases from J, the junction contained 4 bases not matched to a gene. Germline V gives CDR1 SNHLY, CDR2 FYNNEI. CDR3 nucleotides: TGTGCCAACAAGCGGGAGGGGGAGACCCAGTACTTC. As protein: CANKREGETQYF. Full variable domain (outside the CDR3, taken from reference TRBV2 and TRBJ2-5): EPEVTQTPSHQVTQMGQEVILRCVPISNHLYFYWYRQILGQKVEFLVSFYNNEISEKSEIFDDQFSVERPDGSNFTLKIRSTKLEDSAMYFCANKREGETQYFGPGTRLLVL.

V usage is TRBV7-8 and J usage is TRBJ2-7; 10 bases agree with TRBD2. CDR3 length equals 15 residues. V trimming: 0 bases; J trimming: 3 bases; junction bases outside the gene matches: 2. The germline CDR1 and CDR2 sequences are SGHVS and FQNEAQ. CDR3 bases: TGTGCCAGCAGCTTAGCCCCTAGCGGGGGCTACGAGCAGTACTTC. Protein sequence: CASSLAPSGGYEQYF.

In nucleotides, the CDR3 is TGTGCCAGCAGTTACTCGGGACATGAGTACTTC. This gives the protein CASSYSGHEYF. This chain connects TRBV6-5 to TRBJ2-7; possible D gene TRBD1, 6 bases. The V end lost 0 bases, the J end lost 11 bases, and 8 bases lay between the germline ends. The CDR3 length is 11 residues. Germline V gene sequence: CDR1 MNHEY, CDR2 SVGAGI.